This T cell receptor beta chain was sequenced during a study of blood T cell repertoires in COVID-19. Study background: Material from acute and convalescent COVID-19 was sourced from the United States, Italy and Spain. From T cells, B-cell-depleted T cells, or PBMCs came the material, which was cDNA or gDNA.

Method: immunoSEQ multiplex PCR; TCRdb's copy keeps in-frame clones and lacks some. In the table there are a few hundred thousand clones, about 89% of which are singletons. Trimming cost V 2 bases and J 10 bases, with 12 bases left between them. CDR3 length: 13 amino acids. Germline CDR1 SGHNT, CDR2 YENEEA. The table lists this clone with a few counts. The chain couples TRBV11-3 to TRBJ2-1; tentative D call: TRBD1 (5 bases). The source is a woman aged 25 to 39 with COVID-19, enrolled during active disease. Sequences were obtained from peripheral blood. CDR3 DNA: TGTGCCAGCAGCTTACAAAAGTCAGGGGAGCAGTTCTTC. It codes for CASSLQKSGEQFF.